This is a list of T cell receptor beta chains from one sample in a study of shared clonotypes between healthy human individuals. The data were produced by immunoSEQ multiplex PCR, yet TCRdb's version contains in-frame clones alone and is incomplete. In the table there are some 1.5 million clones, under 99% of which are singletons. Input material: naive CD4+ T cells sorted from blood. These receptors all come from a man aged 30 to 45 in good health. The CDR3 runs from the conserved cysteine through the conserved F or W. The D gene is left open where the match is weak. Some rows mark clone size as missing; the rest say once, few, many or name a class of expanded clone.

abundance,v_gene,j_gene,d_gene,CDR3aa,CDR3nt
-,TRBV25-1,TRBJ2-2,-,CASSEFSGITGELFF,TGTGCCAGCAGTGAATTTTCGGGAATAACCGGGGAGCTGTTTTTT
-,TRBV30,TRBJ2-1,-,CAWSGVATDEQFF,TGTGCCTGGAGCGGGGTAGCCACCGATGAGCAGTTCTTC
-,TRBV5-1,TRBJ2-3,TRBD1,CASLAQGVSDTQYF,TGCGCCAGCTTGGCCCAGGGGGTATCGGATACGCAGTATTTT
-,TRBV28,TRBJ2-7,-,CATTDNIYEQYF,TGTGCCACTACGGACAATATTTACGAGCAGTACTTC
-,TRBV7-9,TRBJ1-1,-,CASSLGVDTEAFF,TGTGCCAGCAGCTTAGGGGTCGACACTGAAGCTTTCTTT
-,TRBV11-1,TRBJ2-7,-,CASSLGAGSYEQYF,TGTGCCAGCAGCTTAGGGGCAGGATCCTACGAGCAGTACTTC
-,TRBV5-1,TRBJ2-2,-,CASSVFWGELFF,TGCGCCAGCAGCGTTTTCTGGGGGGAGCTGTTTTTT
-,TRBV9,TRBJ2-7,TRBD1,CASSVVGQGPEQYF,TGTGCCAGCAGCGTAGTGGGACAGGGCCCCGAGCAGTACTTC
-,TRBV27,TRBJ2-5,-,CASSLSWGVQETQYF,TGTGCCAGCAGTTTATCGTGGGGGGTCCAAGAGACCCAGTACTTC
-,TRBV10-3,TRBJ2-1,TRBD1,CAISAEGAEQFF,TGTGCCATCAGTGCTGAGGGGGCCGAGCAGTTCTTC
-,TRBV5-1,TRBJ2-1,-,CASSFQGVDEQFF,TGCGCCAGCAGCTTTCAGGGAGTGGATGAGCAGTTCTTC
once,TRBV18,TRBJ1-4,TRBD1,CASSSGTGGEKLFF,TGTGCCAGCTCATCCGGGACAGGGGGCGAAAAACTGTTTTTT
-,TRBV12-2,TRBJ2-2,-,CASRLAPTGELFF,TGTGCAAGTCGCTTAGCGCCAACCGGGGAGCTGTTTTTT
-,TRBV6-5,TRBJ1-3,-,CASSGTGSPGNTIYF,TGTGCCAGCAGTGGGACCGGCAGTCCTGGAAACACCATATATTTT
-,TRBV4-3,TRBJ2-2,-,CASSQDGLSGANTGELFF,TGCGCCAGCAGCCAAGATGGTCTGTCAGGGGCCAACACCGGGGAGCTGTTTTTT
-,TRBV29-1,TRBJ2-3,-,CSVGRGAASTDTQYF,TGCAGCGTGGGGCGGGGAGCGGCAAGCACAGATACGCAGTATTTT
once,TRBV5-8,TRBJ1-5,-,CASSLAPRQPQHF,TGTGCCAGCAGCTTGGCCCCACGTCAGCCCCAGCATTTT
-,TRBV28,TRBJ2-4,-,CASSLPRRQGPSGGNIQYF,TGTGCCAGCAGTTTACCTCGGAGACAGGGCCCCAGCGGGGGAAACATTCAGTACTTC
-,TRBV27,TRBJ2-7,TRBD2,CATWEGPGGSYEQYF,TGTGCCACCTGGGAGGGGCCGGGAGGATCCTACGAGCAGTACTTC
once,TRBV9,TRBJ1-2,TRBD1,CASSLTGTGDGYTF,TGTGCCAGCAGCCTAACCGGGACAGGGGATGGCTACACCTTC
-,TRBV5-1,TRBJ2-2,-,CASSWQEAGELFF,TGCGCCAGCAGCTGGCAGGAAGCCGGGGAGCTGTTTTTT
-,TRBV4-3,TRBJ2-2,-,CASSQEVFTGELFF,TGCGCCAGCAGCCAAGAAGTTTTCACCGGGGAGCTGTTTTTT
once,TRBV28,TRBJ1-1,-,CASSPQGRRAFF,TGTGCCAGCAGCCCCCAGGGACGTAGAGCTTTCTTT
-,TRBV5-6,TRBJ2-5,-,CASSLGTVMKTQYF,TGTGCCAGCAGCTTGGGGACAGTTATGAAGACCCAGTACTTC
-,TRBV5-4,TRBJ1-2,-,CASSLVRESNYGYTF,TGTGCCAGCAGCTTGGTCAGGGAAAGTAACTATGGCTACACCTTC
-,TRBV11-2,TRBJ2-1,TRBD2,CASSLGLAGVAGEQFF,TGTGCCAGCAGCTTAGGACTAGCGGGAGTGGCGGGTGAGCAGTTCTTC
-,TRBV28,TRBJ2-3,-,CASRRLLRMDTQYF,TGTGCCAGCAGGCGATTACTGCGGATGGATACGCAGTATTTT
-,TRBV5-1,TRBJ2-3,TRBD2,CASSPAGGPGTDTQYF,TGCGCCAGCAGCCCAGCGGGAGGGCCTGGTACAGATACGCAGTATTTT
once,TRBV28,TRBJ1-1,TRBD1,CASDRGPETEAFF,TGTGCCAGCGACAGGGGGCCTGAGACTGAAGCTTTCTTT
-,TRBV28,TRBJ1-2,-,CASSQPQGLLAGYTF,TGTGCCAGCAGTCAGCCACAGGGACTGCTTGCTGGCTACACCTTC
-,TRBV9,TRBJ2-2,-,CASSVGPRRNTGELFF,TGTGCCAGCAGCGTAGGTCCCAGACGAAACACCGGGGAGCTGTTTTTT
once,TRBV28,TRBJ2-3,TRBD1,CASSSSGTAFTDTQYF,TGTGCCAGCAGTTCCTCCGGGACAGCTTTCACAGATACGCAGTATTTT
-,TRBV2,TRBJ2-3,TRBD2,CASSVVSGATDTQYF,TGTGCCAGCAGTGTTGTTAGCGGGGCCACAGATACGCAGTATTTT
once,TRBV10-2,TRBJ2-7,-,CASRRGRISSYEQYF,TGCGCCAGCAGACGTGGGCGGATTAGCTCCTACGAGCAGTACTTC
-,TRBV28,TRBJ2-1,TRBD1,CASSSPPGQGADNEQFF,TGTGCCAGCAGTTCACCCCCGGGACAGGGGGCCGACAATGAGCAGTTCTTC
-,TRBV18,TRBJ2-7,-,CASSPPGSYEQYF,TGTGCCAGCTCACCGCCAGGGTCCTACGAGCAGTACTTC
once,TRBV5-1,TRBJ2-5,TRBD1,CASSWVPGQRQETQYF,TGCGCCAGCAGCTGGGTTCCGGGACAGCGACAAGAGACCCAGTACTTC
once,TRBV28,TRBJ1-2,-,CATDGSYGYTF,TGTGCCACGGACGGTAGCTATGGCTACACCTTC
-,TRBV6-1,TRBJ2-1,TRBD1,CASSSIAGQGSFRFF,TGTGCCAGCAGTTCGATCGCGGGACAGGGTTCATTTCGGTTCTTC
-,TRBV19,TRBJ2-1,TRBD2,CASSIVGTRFQEQFF,TGTGCCAGTAGTATTGTCGGGACTAGGTTCCAGGAGCAGTTCTTC
-,TRBV7-2,TRBJ2-3,-,CASSSVGGGDTQYF,TGTGCCAGCAGCTCCGTGGGGGGTGGAGATACGCAGTATTTT
-,TRBV5-1,TRBJ2-1,TRBD2,CASRRLAGTYNEQFF,TGCGCCAGCAGGCGACTAGCGGGGACCTACAATGAGCAGTTCTTC
-,TRBV10-3,TRBJ2-7,-,CAISELGSDYEQYF,TGTGCCATCAGTGAGCTTGGAAGCGACTACGAGCAGTACTTC
-,TRBV4-3,TRBJ2-3,-,CASSQDLGGSTTDTQYF,TGCGCCAGCAGCCAAGACTTAGGCGGCTCAACCACAGATACGCAGTATTTT
-,TRBV10-2,TRBJ2-1,TRBD2,CASSESSGLAGGNEQFF,TGCGCCAGCAGTGAGTCCTCGGGACTAGCGGGAGGCAATGAGCAGTTCTTC
-,TRBV5-1,TRBJ1-2,-,CASSLGGRNYGYTF,TGCGCCAGCAGCTTGGGGGGACGGAACTATGGCTACACCTTC
-,TRBV9,TRBJ2-3,-,CASSVGALDTQYF,TGTGCCAGCAGCGTAGGGGCGTTAGATACGCAGTATTTT
-,TRBV7-3,TRBJ2-7,-,CASSSHAGGEQYF,TGTGCCAGCAGCTCCCATGCCGGGGGCGAGCAGTACTTC
-,TRBV6-5,TRBJ1-2,-,CASSYSGMTYGYTF,TGTGCCAGCAGTTACTCGGGAATGACCTATGGCTACACCTTC
-,TRBV6-6,TRBJ2-7,TRBD1,CASSGPTGAAAWGQYF,TGTGCCAGCAGTGGCCCGACAGGGGCTGCGGCATGGGGGCAGTACTTC